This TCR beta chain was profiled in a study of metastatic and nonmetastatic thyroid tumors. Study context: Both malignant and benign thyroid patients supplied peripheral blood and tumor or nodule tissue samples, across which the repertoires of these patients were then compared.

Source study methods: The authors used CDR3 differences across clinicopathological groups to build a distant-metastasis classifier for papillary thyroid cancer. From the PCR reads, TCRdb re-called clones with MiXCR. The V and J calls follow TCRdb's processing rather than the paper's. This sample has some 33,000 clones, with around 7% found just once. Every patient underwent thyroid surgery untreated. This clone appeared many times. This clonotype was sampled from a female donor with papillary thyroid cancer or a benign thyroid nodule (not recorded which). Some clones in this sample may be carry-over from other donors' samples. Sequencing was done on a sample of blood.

CDR3 amino acids: CASSGGASTDTQYF. CDR3 DNA sequence: TGTGCCAGCAGTGGGGGGGCTAGCACAGATACGCAGTATTTT. V and J are TRBV2 and TRBJ2-3, with D perhaps TRBD1 or TRBD2 (6 bases each). The CDR3 spans 14 residues. Trimming removed 4 bases from V and 0 bases from J, with 8 bases in between. Germline lookup yields CDR1 SNHLY and CDR2 FYNNEI.